A selection of T cell receptor beta chains follows, all from one sample in a study of cytomegalovirus exposure and HLA in healthy donors. Libraries were prepared by immunoSEQ multiplex PCR; TCRdb keeps only in-frame clonotypes and omits some of them. Of 100,000 to 150,000 clones in the sample, under 90% were seen once. Sequencing used PBMCs. Receptor source: a woman aged 40 to 50 in good health and CMV-seronegative. Each CDR3 is given with its conserved first and last residue. Each record gives: D gene, clone size, J gene, CDR3 length, V gene, CDR3 DNA, CDR3 protein. A D gene is named only where the DNA matches it firmly. Some rows mark clone size as missing; the rest say once, few, many or name a class of expanded clone.

>-|-|TRBJ1-1|13|TRBV19
TGTGCCAGTAGATCCGGGACTCGGACTGAAGCTTTCTTT
CASRSGTRTEAFF
>TRBD2|-|TRBJ2-7|15|TRBV18
TGTGCCAGCTCACCAGGACTAGCGGGGGTCGGTGAGCAGTACTTC
CASSPGLAGVGEQYF
>TRBD1|-|TRBJ2-7|13|TRBV29-1
TGCAGCGTTGAGGGACAGGGCGCCTACGAGCAGTACTTC
CSVEGQGAYEQYF
>TRBD2|few|TRBJ2-1|15|TRBV5-4
TGTGCCAGCAGCGGTCTAGCGGGGGTCGAAAATGAGCAGTTCTTC
CASSGLAGVENEQFF
>-|-|TRBJ1-5|14|TRBV5-6
TGTGCCAGCAGCCTACGGGTCTCGGGAAACCAACAGCATTTT
CASSLRVSGNQQHF
>-|-|TRBJ2-1|17|TRBV6-1
TGTGCCAGCCGTGAATCACTTCGGGGATCGCGGGCCAATGAGCAGTTCTTC
CASRESLRGSRANEQFF
>TRBD2|few|TRBJ2-5|15|TRBV4-1
TGCGCCAGCAGCCTTAGCGGGAGTAAACCAGAGACCCAGTACTTC
CASSLSGSKPETQYF
>-|-|TRBJ2-1|15|TRBV7-3
TGTGCCAGCAGCTTAACGACTACCCCTTACAATGAGCAGTTCTTC
CASSLTTTPYNEQFF
>TRBD2|-|TRBJ2-5|16|TRBV5-4
TGTGCCAGCAGCTCCCCATCCGGGAGGGTGGGTGAGACCCAGTACTTC
CASSSPSGRVGETQYF
>-|-|TRBJ1-1|12|TRBV7-9
TGTGCCAGCAGCTCCTCCGGCACTGAAGCTTTCTTT
CASSSSGTEAFF
>TRBD1|few|TRBJ1-1|15|TRBV12-5
TGTGCTAGTGGTCTCCGGACAGGGCGGGTCACTGAAGCTTTCTTT
CASGLRTGRVTEAFF
>-|-|TRBJ1-3|14|TRBV7-9
TGTGCCAGCAGCTCGAGCGGACCCTTAGTAGGCATATATTTT
CASSSSGPLVGIYF
>-|-|TRBJ2-3|15|TRBV7-8
TGTGCCAGCAGCCGATTCCGGGAGAAGGGCAATACGCAGTATTTT
CASSRFREKGNTQYF
>-|many|TRBJ2-2|14|TRBV4-2
TGTGCCAGCAGCACCCGACAGGACTCCGGGGAGCTGTTTTTT
CASSTRQDSGELFF
>-|once|TRBJ2-1|13|TRBV10-3
TGTGCCATCACCGAGGGCCTTCTCAATGAGCAGTTCTTC
CAITEGLLNEQFF